Shown below are 11 T cell receptor beta chains from a single sample sequenced in a study of blood T cell repertoires in COVID-19. Sequencing used immunoSEQ multiplex PCR; TCRdb keeps in-frame clones, though not all of them. The sample includes about 220,000 clones, around 83% seen only once; the top ten take 7.5% to 9%. Material: peripheral blood. These receptors originate from a woman between 50 and 59 years old with acute or convalescent COVID-19.

The table lists this clone with a count of one. This chain connects TRBV14 to TRBJ2-7; 9 bases line up with TRBD2. V lost 5 bases to trimming and J lost 3 bases; unmatched junction nucleotides: 2. This CDR3 is built from 13 residues. Germline V gene lookup returns CDR1 SGHDN and CDR2 FVKESK. The CDR3: CASSLAGVYEQYF. In DNA, the CDR3 is TGTGCCAGCAGCTTAGCGGGGGTCTACGAGCAGTACTTC.

The chain joins TRBV30 to TRBJ2-3; a weak D match, TRBD1 (6 bases). The V and J ends lost 4 bases and 3 bases respectively, with 14 bases between them. Germline V gene data show CDR1 as GTSNPN and CDR2 as SVGIG (reference sequence). This CDR3 is 14 amino acids long. CDR3 sequence (DNA): TGTGCCTGGAAGGGGGAGTGGGAGACAGATACGCAGTATTTT. It translates to CAWKGEWETDTQYF.

V usage is TRBV11-2 and J usage is TRBJ1-1; D remains unclear. The CDR3 sequence is 13 residues long. V lost 4 bases and J lost 0, with 6 bases in between. The germline V gene has CDR1 SGHAT and CDR2 FQNNGV. For the CDR3, the DNA is TGTGCCAGCAGCTCCCGGTTGAACACTGAAGCTTTCTTT. Translation: CASSSRLNTEAFF.

The chain combines TRBV11-2 with TRBJ2-1; 9 nucleotides match TRBD2. The CDR3 runs 16 residues. Germline CDR1 and CDR2: SGHAT and FQNNGV. The V gene end was trimmed by 2 bases and the J gene end by 4 bases; junction bases not matched to a gene: 6. The CDR3 loop reads CASSLPLAGHYNEQFF. DNA of the CDR3: TGTGCCAGCAGCTTACCACTAGCGGGTCATTACAATGAGCAGTTCTTC.

The sample holds a few counts of this clone. The chain joins TRBV28 to TRBJ1-6, with D possibly TRBD1 on 5 matching bases. The V gene's germline CDR1 is MDHEN and CDR2 SYDVKM. The CDR3 runs 14 residues. V lost 2 bases to trimming and J lost 13 bases, with 15 bases between them. The CDR3 spells CASSLGGVPLPLHF. CDR3 in DNA: TGTGCCAGCAGTTTAGGGGGGGTCCCGTTGCCCCTCCACTTT.

The chain carries TRBV5-1 and TRBJ2-5; 11 positions agree with TRBD2. The V and J ends lost 4 bases and 9 bases, in that order; junction bases with no gene match: 11. Germline V gives CDR1 SGHRS, CDR2 YFSETQ. The CDR3 extends over 15 amino acids. CDR3 residues: CASSTTSGTSRAQYF. The CDR3 nucleotides are TGCGCCAGCAGCACGACTAGCGGGACCTCACGGGCCCAGTACTTC.

The DNA of the CDR3 is TGTGCCAGCATCCTAACGGCGGACTTAATCCACGAGCAGTACTTC. Translation: CASILTADLIHEQYF. The genes are TRBV27 and TRBJ2-7; TRBD2 is a possible D gene (5 bases). CDR3 size: 15 residues. V was shortened by 7 bases and J by 5 bases, with 21 bases between the two germline ends. Germline V CDR1 and CDR2: MNHEY, SMNVEV (reference sequence).

This rearrangement joins TRBV5-1 to TRBJ2-2, with a tentative D call TRBD2 (5 bases). The CDR3 loop spans 17 amino acids. Deletions cut 7 bases from V and 0 bases from J, with 19 bases between. Germline CDR1 is SGHRS and CDR2 is YFSETQ. The CDR3 DNA sequence: TGCGCCAGCTCCCTCTTCGGGGTAAACGCGAACACCGGGGAGCTGTTTTTT. Its protein is CASSLFGVNANTGELFF.

The chain combines TRBV18 with TRBJ2-2, with D perhaps matching TRBD1 (6 bases). Germline V gene data show CDR1 as KGHSH and CDR2 as LQKENI. Trimming left V 2 bases short and J 4 bases short, with 14 bases between. The CDR3 sequence is 16 residues long. DNA for the CDR3: TGTGCCAGCTCACCAACAGGGTCGTTGGTCACCGGGGAGCTGTTTTTT. As protein: CASSPTGSLVTGELFF. Full variable domain (outside the CDR3, taken from reference TRBV18 and TRBJ2-2): NAGVMQNPRHLVRRRGQEARLRCSPMKGHSHVYWYRQLPEEGLKFMVYLQKENIIDESGMPKERFSAEFPKEGPSILRIQQVVRGDSAAYFCASSPTGSLVTGELFFGEGSRLTVL.

The CDR3 sequence: CASSFFFPTGGSYYEQYF. The CDR3 DNA reads as TGTGCCAGCAGTTTTTTTTTCCCCACCGGTGGGAGCTACTACGAGCAGTACTTC. This chain joins TRBV28 and TRBJ2-7; weak D call: TRBD2 (5 bases). The CDR3 totals 18 residues. Trimming cost V 3 bases and J 3 bases, with 24 bases left between them. Germline V lookup: CDR1 MDHEN, CDR2 SYDVKM.

This clone has only one observation. The chain combines TRBV5-1 with TRBJ2-7; a possible D gene is TRBD2 (6 bases). The CDR3 loop spans 13 amino acids. The V and J ends lost 0 bases and 4 bases respectively, with 8 bases between them. CDR1 is SGHRS, CDR2 YFSETQ, per germline. CDR3 sequence: CASSLEGLYEQYF. The DNA for the CDR3 is TGCGCCAGCAGCTTGGAGGGACTTTACGAGCAGTACTTC. Full variable domain (remainder filled in from reference TRBV5-1 and TRBJ2-7): KAGVTQTPRYLIKTRGQQVTLSCSPISGHRSVSWYQQTPGQGLQFLFEYFSETQRNKGNFPGRFSGRQFSNSRSEMNVSTLELGDSALYLCASSLEGLYEQYFGPGTRLTVT.